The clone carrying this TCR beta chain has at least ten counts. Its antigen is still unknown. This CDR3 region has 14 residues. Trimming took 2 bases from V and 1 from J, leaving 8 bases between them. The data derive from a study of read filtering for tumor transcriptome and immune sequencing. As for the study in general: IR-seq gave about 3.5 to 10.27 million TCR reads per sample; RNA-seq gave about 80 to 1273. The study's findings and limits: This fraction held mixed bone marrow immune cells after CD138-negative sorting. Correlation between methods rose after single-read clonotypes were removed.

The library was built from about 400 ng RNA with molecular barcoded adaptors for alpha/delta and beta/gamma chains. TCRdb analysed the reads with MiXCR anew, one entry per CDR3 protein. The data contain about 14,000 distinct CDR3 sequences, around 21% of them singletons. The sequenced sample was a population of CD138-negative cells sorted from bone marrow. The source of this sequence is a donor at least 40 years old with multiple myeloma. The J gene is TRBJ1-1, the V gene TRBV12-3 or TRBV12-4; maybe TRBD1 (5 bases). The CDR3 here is CASSLIQGNTEAFF. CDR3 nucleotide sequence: TGTGCCAGCAGTTTAATCCAGGGGAACACTGAAGCTTTCTTT.